This TCR beta chain was sequenced for a study of memory CD4+ T cells and cytomegalovirus serostatus. TCRdb keeps only in-frame clones here, not all; method: immunoSEQ multiplex PCR. The profile shows some 67,000 clones, 70% to 80% of them singletons. Per germline, CDR1 SNHLY and CDR2 FYNNEI. The V gene lost 7 bases and the J gene lost 3 bases, with 15 bases spanning the gap. This CDR3 spans 15 amino acids. The sort gate was single viable CD3+CD4+CD8-CD45RO+ cells for memory CD4+ T cells. Serostatus was set by detecting CMV pp150, pp28, p38, p52 IgG. The receptor was derived from an adult in good health and CMV-seropositive. The chain links TRBV2 to TRBJ2-2; D may be TRBD1 (6 bases). Sequenced input: memory CD4+ T cells from blood. The CDR3 sequence: CASIEGDGHTGELFF. The CDR3 DNA is TGTGCCAGCATCGAGGGGGACGGTCACACCGGGGAGCTGTTTTTT.